Listed below are T cell receptor beta chains from one sample, sequenced in a study of T cell repertoires in ileal Crohn's disease. Libraries were prepared by immunoSEQ multiplex PCR; TCRdb keeps only in-frame clonotypes and omits some of them. Of more than 5,500 clones in the sample, 72% were seen once. The sequenced sample consisted of ileal tissue. All receptors come from an adult with Crohn's disease. The CDR3 runs from the conserved cysteine through the conserved F or W. D genes are given only for firm matches. Clone size is stated in some rows and not others, as once, few, many or a class when expanded.

D gene	V gene	clone size	J gene	CDR3 DNA	CDR3 protein
-	TRBV30	-	TRBJ1-3	TGTGCCTGGGGCGGGAGGTTCTCTGGAAACACCATATATTTT	CAWGGRFSGNTIYF
-	TRBV27	-	TRBJ1-1	TGTGCCAGCAGTTTGGTGGGGTTGGGAGCCACTGAAGCTTTCTTT	CASSLVGLGATEAFF
-	TRBV6-6	-	TRBJ2-7	TGTGCCAGCAGCAGGTGGAACGAGCAGTACTTC	CASSRWNEQYF
TRBD2	TRBV5-1	-	TRBJ2-3	TGCGCCAGCAGCTCCGGGACTAGTAGCACAGATACGCAGTATTTT	CASSSGTSSTDTQYF
-	TRBV27	-	TRBJ2-7	TGTGCCAGCAGGGCAAAGCGTAGAGCCTACGAGCAGTACTTC	CASRAKRRAYEQYF
-	TRBV6-1	once	TRBJ1-1	TGTGCCAGCGGTCGACAGGTGACGAACACTGAAGCTTTCTTT	CASGRQVTNTEAFF
TRBD1	TRBV7-3	-	TRBJ1-2	TGTGCCAGCAGCCCCGGACAGGGGTTGGGGTATGGCTACACCTTC	CASSPGQGLGYGYTF
TRBD2	TRBV2	-	TRBJ2-1	TGTGCCAGCAGACCGACTAGCGGGGGAGACAATGAGCAGTTCTTC	CASRPTSGGDNEQFF
-	TRBV21-1	-	TRBJ1-2	TGTGCCAGCCCGAGGGGGACAGGGGCTCTCTATGGCTACACCTTC	CASPRGTGALYGYTF
TRBD1	TRBV10-3	once	TRBJ1-1	TGTGCCTCTAGGACAGGTATGAACACTGAAGCTTTCTTT	CASRTGMNTEAFF
TRBD2	TRBV19	-	TRBJ2-1	TGTGCCAGTACACAAGGGACTAGCGGGAAAAATGAGCAGTTCTTC	CASTQGTSGKNEQFF
-	TRBV27	large	TRBJ2-7	TGTGCCAGCAGTTTATTAGGGGGGGGCTCGTCCTACGAGCAGTACTTC	CASSLLGGGSSYEQYF
-	TRBV6-1	-	TRBJ1-1	TGTGCCAGCAGTGCGGGGAAGAACACTGAAGCTTTCTTT	CASSAGKNTEAFF
-	TRBV6-1	-	TRBJ1-6	TGTGCCAGCAGTAAAGATGCGTCCTATAATTCACCCCTCCACTTT	CASSKDASYNSPLHF
TRBD2	TRBV11-2	once	TRBJ2-3	TGTGCCAGCAGCTCGGGACTAGCTTCCACAGATACGCAGTATTTT	CASSSGLASTDTQYF
TRBD1	TRBV19	-	TRBJ1-5	TGTGCCAGTAGTGCAAGGGGGCAAGGCAATCAGCCCCAGCATTTT	CASSARGQGNQPQHF
-	TRBV9	few	TRBJ2-3	TGTGCCAGCAGCGCTGGCCCCGGGGGCACAGATACGCAGTATTTT	CASSAGPGGTDTQYF